Listed below are T cell receptor beta chains from one sample, sequenced in a study of blood T cell repertoires in COVID-19. TCRdb's copy holds only in-frame clones and misses some; the assay was immunoSEQ multiplex PCR. The data contain 250,000 to 350,000 clones, about nine tenths of them singletons. The sample comprised peripheral blood. These receptors all stem from a man younger than 30 with active or convalescent COVID-19. Each CDR3 is given with its conserved first and last residue. The D gene is left open where the match is weak. Only part of the rows carry a size: once, few, many, or a class if the clone is expanded.

TRBD1 TRBJ1-1 - TRBV18 CASSPLGQGTFEAFF TGTGCCAGCTCACCTCTGGGACAGGGAACCTTTGAAGCTTTCTTT
TRBD1 TRBJ1-2 - TRBV29-1 CSVVRGNYGYTF TGCAGCGTGGTCAGGGGGAACTATGGCTACACCTTC
- TRBJ1-2 - TRBV5-4 CASSAEKETREGGYTF TGTGCCAGCAGCGCGGAAAAAGAGACACGAGAGGGTGGCTACACCTTC
- TRBJ1-2 - TRBV27 CASGTYRVGYGYTF TGTGCCAGCGGAACCTACAGGGTCGGGTATGGCTACACCTTC
- TRBJ2-1 - TRBV7-2 CASSLVPTGRRLEDEQFF TGTGCCAGCAGCTTAGTCCCGACAGGTCGTCGTCTAGAAGATGAGCAGTTCTTC
- TRBJ2-3 - TRBV11-3 CASSFGRESDTQYF TGTGCCAGCAGCTTTGGACGGGAATCAGATACGCAGTATTTT
TRBD2 TRBJ2-3 few TRBV13 CASSSGTSGSDTQYF TGTGCCAGCAGCTCAGGGACTAGCGGCTCAGATACGCAGTATTTT
- TRBJ1-2 - TRBV7-2 CASSQTTNYGYTF TGTGCCAGCAGCCAGACAACTAACTATGGCTACACCTTC
- TRBJ2-5 once TRBV11-2 CASSMEGQLQETQYF TGTGCCAGCAGCATGGAGGGACAGCTCCAAGAGACCCAGTACTTC
- TRBJ2-7 - TRBV4-1 CASSPEDSPEQYF TGCGCCAGCAGCCCAGAGGACAGTCCCGAGCAGTACTTC
TRBD2 TRBJ2-1 - TRBV5-3 CARSLGTSWPEQFF TGTGCCAGAAGCCTCGGGACTAGCTGGCCTGAGCAGTTCTTC
- TRBJ2-2 - TRBV18 CASSPGLTETNTGELFF TGTGCCAGCTCACCAGGGCTAACCGAGACGAACACCGGGGAGCTGTTTTTT
TRBD1 TRBJ1-5 - TRBV28 CASTPTGLNQPQHF TGTGCCAGCACCCCGACAGGGCTAAATCAGCCCCAGCATTTT
- TRBJ1-1 - TRBV6-5 CASGRQGSLNTEAFF TGTGCCAGCGGCCGGCAGGGATCGTTGAACACTGAAGCTTTCTTT
- TRBJ2-7 - TRBV19 CASRGATSYEQYF TGTGCCAGCAGGGGGGCCACCTCCTACGAGCAGTACTTC
- TRBJ1-2 - TRBV7-2 CASSLVYRARDGYTF TGTGCCAGCAGCTTAGTCTACAGGGCACGGGATGGCTACACCTTC
- TRBJ2-1 - TRBV7-9 CASSLNVGETNEQFF TGTGCCAGCAGCTTAAATGTGGGAGAGACCAATGAGCAGTTCTTC
- TRBJ1-2 - TRBV15 CATSSLAGTSDYGYTF TGTGCCACCAGCAGCCTTGCGGGCACTTCGGACTATGGCTACACCTTC
- TRBJ1-3 - TRBV5-1 CASSLAGAGVSGNTIYF TGCGCCAGCAGCTTGGCGGGGGCGGGAGTCTCTGGAAACACCATATATTTT
TRBD1 TRBJ2-7 - TRBV18 CASSPSRGQGAREQYF TGTGCCAGCTCACCAAGCCGGGGACAGGGGGCGCGAGAGCAGTACTTC
TRBD1 TRBJ2-1 - TRBV29-1 CSVVDRYNEQFF TGCAGCGTTGTGGACAGGTACAATGAGCAGTTCTTC
TRBD2 TRBJ2-7 - TRBV5-1 CASSPRGGRAYEQYF TGCGCCAGCAGCCCCCGTGGAGGGAGGGCCTACGAGCAGTACTTC
TRBD1 TRBJ2-3 many TRBV7-9 CASSLRQGVSADTQYF TGTGCCAGCAGCCTTAGACAGGGGGTTTCCGCAGATACGCAGTATTTT
TRBD1 TRBJ1-2 - TRBV4-3 CASSQEQGAYYGYTF TGCGCCAGCAGCCAGGAACAGGGGGCGTACTATGGCTACACCTTC
TRBD2 TRBJ2-7 - TRBV7-8 CASSSRASGFYEQYF TGTGCCAGCAGCTCCCGGGCTAGCGGCTTCTACGAGCAGTACTTC
- TRBJ1-1 - TRBV11-2 CASSSYSRHGNADTEAFF TGTGCCAGCAGCTCCTACTCCCGACACGGGAACGCTGACACTGAAGCTTTCTTT
TRBD2 TRBJ2-5 - TRBV11-2 CASSLSGGLAEETQYF TGTGCCAGCAGCTTATCAGGGGGACTAGCGGAAGAGACCCAGTACTTC
TRBD2 TRBJ2-3 - TRBV4-3 CASSQEFASGGADTQYF TGCGCCAGCAGCCAAGAGTTCGCAAGCGGGGGGGCAGATACGCAGTATTTT
- TRBJ1-6 - TRBV4-3 CASSQGRQRVNSPLHF TGCGCCAGCAGCCAAGGTCGACAGCGTGTTAATTCACCCCTCCACTTT
- TRBJ2-7 few TRBV6-5 CASRGSTYEQYF TGTGCCAGCAGGGGGAGTACCTACGAGCAGTACTTC
TRBD1 TRBJ1-3 - TRBV7-2 CASSLDRRHSGNTIYF TGTGCCAGCAGTTTGGACAGGCGACACTCTGGAAACACCATATATTTT
- TRBJ2-2 - TRBV14 CASSPKVKVFGTRDTGELFF TGTGCCAGCAGCCCGAAAGTAAAAGTCTTCGGGACTCGAGACACCGGGGAGCTGTTTTTT
TRBD2 TRBJ2-1 - TRBV4-3 CASSQGLFMGLGVGDEQFF TGCGCCAGCAGCCAAGGATTATTCATGGGACTAGGGGTGGGGGATGAGCAGTTCTTC
TRBD2 TRBJ2-7 once TRBV24-1 CATSDTSGRELYEQYF TGTGCCACCAGTGACACTAGCGGGAGGGAACTTTACGAGCAGTACTTC
- TRBJ1-5 - TRBV6-2/TRBV6-3 CASSLHRLNQPQHF TGTGCCAGCAGTTTACACAGGCTAAATCAGCCCCAGCATTTT
- TRBJ1-2 - TRBV6-5 CASRQGTQQNYGYTF TGTGCCAGCAGACAAGGGACACAACAAAACTATGGCTACACCTTC
- TRBJ2-1 - TRBV29-1 CSVKGPAGNEQFF TGCAGCGTCAAAGGACCGGCGGGGAATGAGCAGTTCTTC
TRBD1 TRBJ1-4 - TRBV28 CASRSGTGGVKLFF TGTGCCAGCAGGTCCGGGACAGGGGGCGTAAAACTGTTTTTT
TRBD2 TRBJ2-3 - TRBV5-5 CASSLLAGGRTDTQYF TGTGCCAGCAGCTTGTTAGCGGGAGGGCGTACAGATACGCAGTATTTT
- TRBJ1-1 - TRBV2 CASSQTLQVLNTEAFF TGTGCCAGCAGTCAAACACTACAGGTACTGAACACTGAAGCTTTCTTT
- TRBJ1-6 - TRBV11-2 CASSFSGYGSPLHF TGTGCCAGCAGCTTTAGTGGTTATGGTTCACCCCTCCACTTT
TRBD2 TRBJ2-7 - TRBV2 CASSAERGSYEQYF TGTGCCAGCAGTGCCGAGCGGGGGTCCTACGAGCAGTACTTC
TRBD1 TRBJ2-7 - TRBV6-2/TRBV6-3 CASSRTGTGSYEQYF TGTGCCAGCAGTCGTACCGGGACAGGCTCCTACGAGCAGTACTTC
- TRBJ1-2 - TRBV28 CASNMAGLGYTF TGTGCCAGCAACATGGCAGGGCTCGGCTACACCTTC
- TRBJ2-1 - TRBV19 CASNAKRQSKNEQFF TGTGCCAGTAACGCTAAGCGTCAGTCCAAGAATGAGCAGTTCTTC
- TRBJ2-3 - TRBV10-3 CAISRVYTDTQYF TGTGCCATCAGTCGGGTATACACAGATACGCAGTATTTT
TRBD1 TRBJ2-2 - TRBV2 CASTWDRGEPLANTGELFF TGTGCCAGCACTTGGGACAGGGGTGAGCCCTTAGCGAACACCGGGGAGCTGTTTTTT
- TRBJ2-7 few TRBV5-6 CASTLVDSYEQYF TGTGCCAGCACCCTAGTGGACAGCTACGAGCAGTACTTC
- TRBJ1-5 - TRBV9 CASSAGHSNQPQHF TGTGCCAGCAGCGCTGGGCATAGCAATCAGCCCCAGCATTTT
TRBD1 TRBJ1-2 many TRBV5-1 CASRRGQANYGYTF TGCGCCAGCAGGAGGGGGCAGGCTAACTATGGCTACACCTTC
TRBD2 TRBJ2-5 - TRBV5-4 CATASGGALGETQYF TGTGCCACCGCTAGCGGGGGGGCCTTAGGGGAGACCCAGTACTTC
TRBD2 TRBJ2-3 - TRBV9 CASSSLLAGDSTDTQYF TGTGCCAGCAGCTCATTACTAGCGGGGGACAGCACAGATACGCAGTATTTT
TRBD1 TRBJ1-2 - TRBV18 CASSPIRGQGYTF TGTGCCAGCTCACCCATCAGGGGGCAAGGCTACACCTTC
- TRBJ1-2 once TRBV27 CASSYNRVVNYGYTF TGTGCCAGCAGTTACAACAGGGTTGTTAACTATGGCTACACCTTC
TRBD2 TRBJ2-1 - TRBV7-9 CASRTSGTSYNEQFF TGTGCCAGCAGGACGTCCGGGACTAGCTACAATGAGCAGTTCTTC
- TRBJ2-7 - TRBV19 CASSSDYPYEQYF TGTGCCAGTAGTTCAGATTATCCCTACGAGCAGTACTTC